Only a few counts were recorded for the clone carrying this T cell receptor beta chain. Its antigen remains unidentified. Germline V gives CDR1 SQVTM, CDR2 ANQGSEA. The V end lost 7 bases, the J end lost 0 bases, and 6 bases lay between the germline ends. This CDR3 has 11 residues. This entry belongs to a study of beta chain features in type 1 diabetes. Study observations and caveats: Type 1 diabetes patients had moderately but significantly shorter TCRB CDR3s in all four CD4+ subsets. Individuals with type 1 diabetes displayed fewer insertions and more deletions at VDJ junctions. Among patients, naive, central memory and Treg TCRB repertoires appeared more similar than among healthy donors.

The investigators reverse transcribed all of the isolated RNA, so they sequenced expressed TCRB transcripts. Only in-frame clones appear in the TCRdb table, and some are missing; sequencing was by immunoSEQ multiplex PCR. Among about 340,000 clones listed, about 13% were seen once. The specimen was naive CD4+ T cells from blood. This receptor was obtained from a woman aged 18 to 35 with type 1 diabetes. The rearrangement links TRBV29-1 to TRBJ1-1, with D maybe TRBD1 (5 bases). The CDR3, as DNA: TGCAGCGCGGACATGAACACTGAAGCTTTCTTT. Translation: CSADMNTEAFF.